Listed below are T cell receptor beta chains from one sample, sequenced in a study of cytomegalovirus exposure and HLA in healthy donors. The repertoire was sequenced with immunoSEQ multiplex PCR; TCRdb's copy has only in-frame clones and lacks some. Among around 92,000 clones listed, over 75% were seen once. The sample comprised PBMCs. The receptors shown here come from a girl aged 2 to 9 in good health and CMV-seropositive. CDR3s include the opening cysteine and the closing phenylalanine or tryptophan. Each record gives: V gene, D gene, J gene, clone size, CDR3 length, CDR3 DNA, CDR3 protein. A D gene is named only where the DNA matches it firmly. A row's size may be missing; if present it is once, few, many or a size class.

TRBV5-1,TRBD1,TRBJ2-7,.,17,TGCGCCAGCAGCTTGGGTGTAAAAGGACAGGGTTTGGGGGAGCAGTACTTC,CASSLGVKGQGLGEQYF
TRBV7-2,.,TRBJ2-3,.,11,TGTGCCACCGGGGTAACAGATACGCAGTATTTT,CATGVTDTQYF
TRBV9,TRBD1,TRBJ2-5,.,17,TGTGCCAGCACCCCCAGGGGGCAGGTCGGGTACCAAGAGACCCAGTACTTC,CASTPRGQVGYQETQYF
TRBV6-6,TRBD2,TRBJ2-5,.,14,TGTGCCAGCAGTTACCAGACTAGCGGAGAGACCCAGTACTTC,CASSYQTSGETQYF
TRBV6-1,.,TRBJ1-1,.,13,TGTGCCAGCAGGTACAGAGATAACACTGAAGCTTTCTTT,CASRYRDNTEAFF
TRBV27,.,TRBJ1-3,few,13,TGTGCCAGCAGGAGCCTCTCTGGAAACACCATATATTTT,CASRSLSGNTIYF
TRBV11-2,TRBD1,TRBJ1-4,few,13,TGTGCCAGCAGCTCGGACAGGGGGGAAAAACTGTTTTTT,CASSSDRGEKLFF
TRBV7-2,TRBD1,TRBJ1-5,.,12,TGTGCCAGCAGCGGAGGGGGCCAGCCCCAGCATTTT,CASSGGGQPQHF
TRBV29-1,.,TRBJ1-3,.,13,TGCAGCGTCCGAGGCGCGGGGGGAAACACCATATATTTT,CSVRGAGGNTIYF
TRBV6-4,TRBD1,TRBJ2-7,.,14,TGTGCCAGCAGTGAACAGGGGAGCTCCTACGAGCAGTACTTC,CASSEQGSSYEQYF
TRBV7-9,.,TRBJ2-7,.,15,TGTGCCAGCAGCTTATCAGGGGCCACGACGGGAGAGCAGTACTTC,CASSLSGATTGEQYF
TRBV30,.,TRBJ1-1,.,14,TGTGCCTGGAGTTCTTTGGCCATGAACACTGAAGCTTTCTTT,CAWSSLAMNTEAFF
TRBV5-1,.,TRBJ2-1,.,15,TGCGCCAGCAGCGTGGTGACTAGTGGGTGGAATGAGCAGTTCTTC,CASSVVTSGWNEQFF
TRBV9,TRBD1,TRBJ1-4,.,15,TGTGCCAGCAGCGGACGGGACAGCCGAAATGAAAAACTGTTTTTT,CASSGRDSRNEKLFF
TRBV5-1,TRBD1,TRBJ1-4,.,16,TGCGCCAGCAGCTTGAACAGGGGGCTGGGTAATGAAAAACTGTTTTTT,CASSLNRGLGNEKLFF
TRBV15,TRBD2,TRBJ2-7,.,16,TGTGCCACCAGCGTGGTAGCGGGAGCACCCTCCTACGAGCAGTACTTC,CATSVVAGAPSYEQYF
TRBV6-5,TRBD2,TRBJ2-7,.,16,TGTGCCAGCAGTTACTCGATCGGGGGAGGGCAAGACGAGCAGTACTTC,CASSYSIGGGQDEQYF
TRBV9,.,TRBJ2-7,.,14,TGTGCCAGCAGCGTAGGGGAGCGACCCTACGAGCAGTACTTC,CASSVGERPYEQYF
TRBV13,TRBD1,TRBJ2-7,.,14,TGTGCCAGCAGCTACACAGGGGTGGCATACGAGCAGTACTTC,CASSYTGVAYEQYF
TRBV29-1,.,TRBJ2-7,.,12,TGCAGCGTTGGGACTACTTCCTACGAGCAGTACTTC,CSVGTTSYEQYF
TRBV6-5,.,TRBJ2-2,.,15,TGTGCCAGCAGTCCCCGGACGGGAAACACCGGGGAGCTGTTTTTT,CASSPRTGNTGELFF
TRBV4-1,.,TRBJ1-4,once,14,TGCGCCAGCAGCCAAGTGAAACTTAATGAAAAACTGTTTTTT,CASSQVKLNEKLFF
TRBV28,.,TRBJ1-2,.,14,TGTGCCAGCAAACGGGGTGGGGTTGACTATGGCTACACCTTC,CASKRGGVDYGYTF
TRBV9,TRBD1,TRBJ1-1,.,15,TGTGCCAGCAGCGCTCAAACAGGGGTGAACACTGAAGCTTTCTTT,CASSAQTGVNTEAFF
TRBV29-1,.,TRBJ1-2,.,12,TGCAGCGTTGTTCCCAAAGGACCGGAGGTGACCTTC,CSVVPKGPEVTF
TRBV5-1,TRBD1,TRBJ2-7,.,16,TGCGCCAGCAGCCTAGGGGGAACAGGGGGCTCCTACGAGCAGTACTTC,CASSLGGTGGSYEQYF
TRBV7-9,TRBD2,TRBJ2-3,.,17,TGTGCCAGCAGCTCCACGACTAGCGGTCCTCGCACAGATACGCAGTATTTT,CASSSTTSGPRTDTQYF
TRBV7-9,TRBD2,TRBJ2-1,.,19,TGTGCCAGCAGCTTAGTGCGTCGGGGACTAGCGGGGCTACCCAATGAGCAGTTCTTC,CASSLVRRGLAGLPNEQFF
TRBV27,TRBD1,TRBJ2-2,.,17,TGTGCCAGCAGTTTACCGGGACAGGGGATGTTTAGCGGGGAGCTGTTTTTT,CASSLPGQGMFSGELFF
TRBV6-5,.,TRBJ1-1,.,15,TGTGCCAGCAGTCGAAGCTGGGGAGAAAACACTGAAGCTTTCTTT,CASSRSWGENTEAFF
TRBV18,.,TRBJ1-4,.,15,TGTGCCAGCTCACCACTTCCGGGATCTAATGAAAAACTGTTTTTT,CASSPLPGSNEKLFF
TRBV2,.,TRBJ2-7,.,13,TGTGCCAGCAGAAAGACAGCCGACTACGAGCAGTACTTC,CASRKTADYEQYF
TRBV12-5,.,TRBJ2-3,.,15,TGTGCTAGTGGTTTTGAGGGGACTAGCACAGATACGCAGTATTTT,CASGFEGTSTDTQYF
TRBV5-1,.,TRBJ2-7,few,14,TGCGCCAGCAGCTTTAGTAGCCTCCGGGGCGAGCAGTACTTC,CASSFSSLRGEQYF
TRBV4-2,TRBD1,TRBJ2-7,.,17,TGTGCCAGCAGCCAAGATCGGGCGACAGGGGTAGTAGGCGAGCAGTACTTC,CASSQDRATGVVGEQYF
TRBV5-1,.,TRBJ2-7,.,14,TGCGCCAGCAGCTTAGGACAACCTTCCTACGAGCAGTACTTC,CASSLGQPSYEQYF
TRBV2,.,TRBJ1-1,.,16,TGTGCCAGCGTAAGGGAGTGGGCAGGGGTTGGCACTGAAGCTTTCTTT,CASVREWAGVGTEAFF